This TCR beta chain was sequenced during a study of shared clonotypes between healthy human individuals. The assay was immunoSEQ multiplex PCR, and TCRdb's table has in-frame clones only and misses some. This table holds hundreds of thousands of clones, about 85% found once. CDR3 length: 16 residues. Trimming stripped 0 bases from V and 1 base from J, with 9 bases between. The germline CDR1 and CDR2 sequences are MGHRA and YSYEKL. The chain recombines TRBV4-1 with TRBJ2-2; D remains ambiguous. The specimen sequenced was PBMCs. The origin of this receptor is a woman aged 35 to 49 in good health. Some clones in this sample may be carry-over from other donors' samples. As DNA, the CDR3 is TGCGCCAGCAGCCAAGATAGACTGTTGAACACCGGGGAGCTGTTTTTT. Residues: CASSQDRLLNTGELFF.